A selection of T cell receptor beta chains follows, all from one sample in a study of cytomegalovirus exposure and HLA in healthy donors. Only in-frame clones appear in the TCRdb table, and some are missing; sequencing was by immunoSEQ multiplex PCR. The sample lists roughly 190,000 clones, 81% occurring once. Sequencing was performed on PBMCs. These receptors all come from a man aged 18-30 years in good health and CMV-seronegative. Both conserved end residues are part of each CDR3. Each record gives: J gene, clone size, D gene, V gene, CDR3 DNA, CDR3 protein. The D gene is left open where the match is weak. The size entry is marked missing in some rows and otherwise reads once, few, many or a size class.

TRBJ1-2,NA,TRBD1,TRBV9,TGTGCCAGCAGCGTAGGGACAGGGGGAACTGGCTACACCTTC,CASSVGTGGTGYTF
TRBJ2-1,NA,NA,TRBV11-2,TGTGCCAGCGGTCTAAGCCCTAGCGTTGAGCAGTTCTTC,CASGLSPSVEQFF
TRBJ2-7,NA,TRBD2,TRBV7-3,TGTGCCAGCAGCTCTTTCTCACCACTAGCGGGAGTACCCTACGAGCAGTACTTC,CASSSFSPLAGVPYEQYF
TRBJ2-5,NA,TRBD1,TRBV4-1,TGCGCCAGCAGCCATACACAGGGGGTACAAGAGACCCAGTACTTC,CASSHTQGVQETQYF
TRBJ1-4,NA,TRBD1,TRBV4-3,TGCGCCAGCAGCCAAAGGGGACAGGGGGCAACTAATGAAAAACTGTTTTTT,CASSQRGQGATNEKLFF
TRBJ1-3,NA,TRBD1,TRBV10-3,TGTGCCATCAGGACGGGGGACAGCTCTGGAAACACCATATATTTT,CAIRTGDSSGNTIYF
TRBJ2-1,NA,NA,TRBV5-8,TGTGCCAGCAGCTTAGAGGTTGGGCAGTTCTTC,CASSLEVGQFF
TRBJ2-1,NA,TRBD1,TRBV30,TGTGCCTGGGGCGGAACAGGGGCGCGCAATGAGCAGTTCTTC,CAWGGTGARNEQFF
TRBJ2-5,NA,TRBD1,TRBV14,TGTGCCAGCAGCATAGGGGGACAGCTGCAAGAGACCCAGTACTTC,CASSIGGQLQETQYF
TRBJ1-6,NA,NA,TRBV19,TGTGCCAGTACGAACGGCGAGGGTTCCCCCCTCCACTTT,CASTNGEGSPLHF
TRBJ1-5,NA,NA,TRBV13,TGTGCCAGCAGCTTAGGCGGAGTAAATCAGCCCCAGCATTTT,CASSLGGVNQPQHF
TRBJ2-7,NA,NA,TRBV29-1,TGCAGCGTTGTCAGGGGACCCCTCGAGCAGTACTTC,CSVVRGPLEQYF
TRBJ2-4,NA,NA,TRBV9,TGTGCCAGCAGCGTAGGCCTAGGTTCCATTCAGTACTTC,CASSVGLGSIQYF
TRBJ2-1,NA,NA,TRBV19,TGTGCCAGCAATCCGGGACAAAGAGACAATGAGCAGTTCTTC,CASNPGQRDNEQFF
TRBJ1-6,NA,TRBD1,TRBV27,TGTGCCAGCAGTTTAGGGACAGTGTATAATTCACCCCTCCACTTT,CASSLGTVYNSPLHF
TRBJ1-1,NA,TRBD1,TRBV10-3,TGTGCCATCAGTGAGCCGGAGGGAGACAGGGCAGCTTTCTTT,CAISEPEGDRAAFF
TRBJ1-1,NA,TRBD1,TRBV11-1,TGTGCCAGCAGCTCATACGGACAGGGCGACATGAACACTGAAGCTTTCTTT,CASSSYGQGDMNTEAFF
TRBJ1-2,NA,NA,TRBV29-1,TGCAGCGTTAGTCTAGGGGATGACTATGGCTACACCTTC,CSVSLGDDYGYTF
TRBJ2-2,NA,TRBD2,TRBV11-3,TGTGCCAGCAGCTTAGGGGCCGGGAGGACACCGAAAATGAACACCGGGGAGCTGTTTTTT,CASSLGAGRTPKMNTGELFF
TRBJ2-5,NA,NA,TRBV7-9,TGTGCCAGCAGCCCCGCGGAGACCCAGTACTTC,CASSPAETQYF
TRBJ2-3,few,NA,TRBV6-1,TGTGCCAGCAAGAGACAGTATGACACAGATACGCAGTATTTT,CASKRQYDTDTQYF
TRBJ2-3,NA,TRBD2,TRBV4-2,TGTGCCAGCAGGACTAGCGGGAGAGGGGCAGATACGCAGTATTTT,CASRTSGRGADTQYF
TRBJ1-2,once,NA,TRBV29-1,TGCAGCGTTGTCGCCGGGTCGTCCTATGGCTACACCTTC,CSVVAGSSYGYTF
TRBJ2-7,NA,TRBD1,TRBV28,TGTGCCAGCACCAAGGACAGGGCGTCTACCTACGAGCAGTACTTC,CASTKDRASTYEQYF
TRBJ2-5,NA,TRBD2,TRBV5-1,TGCGCCAGCAGCTTACCTAGCGGGGGCCAAGAGACCCAGTACTTC,CASSLPSGGQETQYF
TRBJ1-1,NA,NA,TRBV27,TGTGCCAGCAGTTTATCGGGTACAGGGAACACTGAAGCTTTCTTT,CASSLSGTGNTEAFF
TRBJ2-7,NA,TRBD2,TRBV6-1,TGTGCCAGCAGGGGACTAGCCGCGGCCCCCTACGAGCAGTACTTC,CASRGLAAAPYEQYF
TRBJ2-7,NA,NA,TRBV4-2,TGTGCCAGCAGCCAAGCACTGAGCTCCTACGAGCAGTACTTC,CASSQALSSYEQYF
TRBJ1-5,NA,NA,TRBV28,TGTGCCAGCATCACGGGATCCTATCAGCCCCAGCATTTT,CASITGSYQPQHF
TRBJ1-6,NA,NA,TRBV10-3,TGTGCCATCAGTCCAGGGAGGCCCTATAATTCACCCCTCCACTTT,CAISPGRPYNSPLHF
TRBJ1-2,NA,TRBD1,TRBV7-8,TGTGCCAGCAGCTTAAAGGACAGGGGGTCCCATGGCTACACCTTC,CASSLKDRGSHGYTF
TRBJ1-2,NA,TRBD1,TRBV6-5,TGTGCCAGCAGTTACTTAAGGACAGGGGGCGGCTATGGCTACACCTTC,CASSYLRTGGGYGYTF
TRBJ1-1,once,NA,TRBV5-1,TGCGCCAGCAGCTTGGAACTAACCCACTCTGAAGCTTTCTTT,CASSLELTHSEAFF
TRBJ2-1,NA,TRBD2,TRBV15,TGTGCCACCAGCAGAGATCTAGCGGGAGGGGTCAATGAGCAGTTCTTC,CATSRDLAGGVNEQFF
TRBJ2-1,NA,NA,TRBV19,TGTGCCAGTAGTGCGTCTAGGGGAACGGATAATGAGCAGTTCTTC,CASSASRGTDNEQFF
TRBJ2-1,NA,NA,TRBV27,TGTGCCAGCAAAACGGGGGTTACCTACAATGAGCAGTTCTTC,CASKTGVTYNEQFF
TRBJ2-3,few,TRBD1,TRBV7-6,TGTGCCAGCAGCTTAGCGGAGGGACAGGGAGACACAGATACGCAGTATTTT,CASSLAEGQGDTDTQYF
TRBJ2-2,NA,NA,TRBV7-6,TGTGCCAGCAGCTTAGAAGCAGGGGCTACCGGGGAGCTGTTTTTT,CASSLEAGATGELFF
TRBJ1-4,NA,NA,TRBV6-1,TGTGCCAGCAGCTTAGAACGAGCTAATGAAAAACTGTTTTTT,CASSLERANEKLFF